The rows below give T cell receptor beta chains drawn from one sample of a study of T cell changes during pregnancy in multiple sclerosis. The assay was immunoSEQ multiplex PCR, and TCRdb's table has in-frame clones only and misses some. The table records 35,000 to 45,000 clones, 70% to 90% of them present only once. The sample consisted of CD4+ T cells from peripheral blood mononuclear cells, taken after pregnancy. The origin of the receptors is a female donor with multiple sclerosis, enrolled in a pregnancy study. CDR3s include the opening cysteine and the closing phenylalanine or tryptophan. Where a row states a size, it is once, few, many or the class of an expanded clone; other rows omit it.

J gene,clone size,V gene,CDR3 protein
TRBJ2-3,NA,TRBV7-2,CASSLWGGRGTDTQYF
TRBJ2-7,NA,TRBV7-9,CASSLKNSGEQYF
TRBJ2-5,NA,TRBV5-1,CASSLLGGETQYF
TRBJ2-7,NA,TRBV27,CATRERWLAYEQYF
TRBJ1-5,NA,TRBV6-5,CASRLGEDQPQHF
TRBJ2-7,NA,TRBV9,CASSVSGGPSYEQYF
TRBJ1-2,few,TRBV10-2,CASSPYSYGYTF
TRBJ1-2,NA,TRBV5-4,CASSFLFGYGYTF
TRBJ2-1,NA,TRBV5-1,CASSLTGDSYNEQFF
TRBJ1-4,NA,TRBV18,CASSPYPPGGNEKLFF